This TCR beta chain was retrieved from a study of cytomegalovirus exposure and HLA in healthy donors. Use of 60 Vbeta and 13 Jbeta primers characterized the PCR. This table comes from immunoSEQ multiplex PCR, and its TCRdb copy is limited to in-frame clones, with some not included. The sample records more than 150,000 clones, 70% to 80% being singletons. The table lists this clone with a few counts. Its cognate antigen is unknown. CDR3 length equals 16 residues. Trimming cost V 1 base and J 4 bases; bases outside gene matches: 6. Germline CDR1 is LGHNA and CDR2 is YSLEER. Study-level findings and limits: Among the sequence variants, a highly shared cluster was likely an artifact of sequencing. A later analysis linked about 17,000 TCR beta sequences to HLA alleles at 0.05 false discovery rate. Rare sequences made up most TCRs, while some public TCRs were found in many donors.

The source of this sequence is a man younger than 30 in good health and CMV-seronegative. V and J are TRBV4-3 and TRBJ1-2; 10 positions match TRBD1. The sample was PBMCs. CDR3: CASSQAGDRGIYGYTF. The CDR3 nucleotides are TGCGCCAGCAGCCAAGCAGGGGACAGGGGAATCTATGGCTACACCTTC.